This T cell receptor (beta chain) emerged from a study of shared clonotypes between healthy human individuals. Study-level points and caveats: Naive subsets usually exceeded memory subsets in estimated richness.

Worth noting for this clone: The antigen is not known.

Germline trimming cut 6 bases from V and 1 base from J; bases unmatched to any gene: 6. The germline V gene encodes CDR1 WSHSY and CDR2 SAAADI. CDR3 length: 15 residues. Several immunoSEQ plates held equal portions of the genomic DNA taken from each subset. Measured with immunoSEQ multiplex PCR; TCRdb has only the in-frame clones, and not every one. Here the sample spans under 150,000 clones, about 70% being singletons. Sequencing was performed on memory CD8+ T cells sorted from blood. The subset here: CD45RO+ cells pooled with CCR7-negative TemRA cells. The origin of this receptor is a woman aged 25-40 years in good health. V is TRBV10-2 and J is TRBJ2-7; 10 bases fit TRBD2. CDR3 in amino acids: CASRSGTSVSYEQYF. The CDR3 DNA reads TGCGCCAGCAGGTCCGGGACTAGCGTATCCTACGAGCAGTACTTC.